This T cell receptor (beta chain) stems from a study of OX40 agonist ivuxolimab in advanced cancers. Study-wide points: Doses of 0.1 to 3.0 mg/kg were accompanied by clonal expansion of CD4+ and CD8+ blood T cells by week 6.

CDR3 length: 13 amino acids. The germline CDR1 and CDR2 sequences are SGHAT and FQNNGV. The V and J ends lost 5 bases and 3 bases respectively, with 11 bases between them. For this clone: As yet, its antigen is unknown.

The protocol was immunoSEQ multiplex PCR, while the TCRdb copy is restricted to in-frame clones and leaves out a portion. The data show fewer than 30,000 clones, with around 82% seen just once and 15% to 20% held by the top ten. Sequencing was performed on CD4+ or CD8+ T cells sorted from blood, taken in a trial of the OX40 agonist ivuxolimab. The chain is built from TRBV11-2 and TRBJ2-7; D is perhaps TRBD1 (6 bases). The TCR originated in an adult with an advanced solid tumor such as melanoma, head and neck, liver or kidney cancer. The CDR3 protein is CASSEGHVYEQYF. In DNA, the CDR3 is TGTGCCAGCAGCGAGGGACACGTCTACGAGCAGTACTTC.